This T cell receptor (beta chain) was found in a study of cytomegalovirus exposure and HLA in healthy donors. Primers for the PCR totalled 60 Vbeta and 13 Jbeta. Method: immunoSEQ multiplex PCR; TCRdb's copy keeps in-frame clones and lacks some. The sample has about 91,000 clones, 78% seen once. This CDR3 spans 17 amino acids. Germline assignment: CDR1 MNHEY and CDR2 SMNVEV (reference sequence). V was pared by 6 bases and J by 7 bases, with 25 bases between. The chain joins TRBV27 to TRBJ1-5; D possibly corresponds to TRBD1 (6 bases). This clonotype originated in a male donor in good health and CMV-seropositive. Sequenced sample: PBMCs. As DNA, the CDR3 is TGTGCCAGCAGCCCTACGGAATTGGGGGGGGCCGGCCAGCCCCAGCATTTT. Amino acid sequence: CASSPTELGGAGQPQHF.